This T cell receptor (beta chain) was recovered during a study of T-cell reconstitution after alpha-beta-depleted transplantation in children. Whole-study results and caveats: Newly made T cells mostly supplied T-cell counts and diversity one year after transplant. Several hundred expanded graft clones reportedly were the source of alpha-beta T cells about two months after transplant. Surviving thymic progenitors and recipient T cells were the source of high TCRbeta diversity at day 60 in some patients.

This CDR3 contains 15 residues. The V gene's germline CDR1 is SEHNR and CDR2 FQNEAQ (reference sequence). The V gene lost 4 bases and the J gene lost 0 bases, with 13 bases spanning the gap. Preparation of the TCRbeta library used unique molecular identifiers. Each CDR3 protein gets one entry after TCRdb re-called the PCR reads with MiXCR. The sample lists over 200,000 distinct CDR3 sequences, about 8.2% occurring once. Only one count was recorded for this clonotype. The antigen is undetermined. This chain uses TRBV7-9 with TRBJ2-7, with D hard to call. The TCR originated in a male patient aged 2-9 years who had a stem cell transplant for acute myeloid leukemia, so the T cells may come from the graft donor. Here the sequenced sample was PBMCs, mostly from graft donor cells, taken 360 days after TCRalphabeta/CD19-depleted stem cell transplant. CDR3 DNA sequence: TGTGCCAGCAGCTGGATTACCGGGTTCTCCTACGAGCAGTACTTC. Translated, it gives CASSWITGFSYEQYF.